Shown below are 21 T cell receptor beta chains from a single sample sequenced in a study of vaccination and CD4 T cells after COVID-19 (dated by TCRdb to between 2021 and 2023). The antigens for these receptors are not known. Library prep was done by PCR. The listed sequencing device is Illumina iSeq 100. TCR sequencing of DNA from cultured CD4+ T cells used the Oncomine TCR Beta short-read assay at the Johns Hopkins FTIC core. Starting from the raw public reads, TCRdb applied fastp trimming at Q25, assembled clones with MiXCR and retained in-frame beta chains. Here each entry gathers all rows of one CDR3 protein and keeps the most common genes and DNA. This sample holds about 6,800 distinct CDR3 sequences; around 73% were observed only once. Jointly, the top ten make up around 15% of the sample. The treatment or condition label, read with the paper, signifies: roughly 11-day PBMC culture with coronavirus spike peptide pools or control peptides (ViraFEST assay).

Source material: CD4+ T cells from blood, cultured in vitro. The receptors shown here come from a human donor who had recovered from COVID-19.

Remarks on this clonotype: One end of the junction fails to match germline, which may point to a read error. V usage is TRBV6-1 and J usage is TRBJ2-3, with D possibly matching TRBD1 (6 bases). The CDR3 covers 14 residues. Germline V gives CDR1 MNHNS, CDR2 SASEGT. The CDR3 spells CAGRPGVGADTQYF. CDR3 DNA sequence: TGTGCCGGCAGGCCAGGGGTAGGGGCAGATACGCAGTATTTT.

This chain links TRBV5-1 with TRBJ1-1; no firm D call. Trimming stripped 4 bases from V and 4 bases from J, with 11 bases between. Germline-derived CDR1 and CDR2 are SGHRS and YFSETQ. CDR3 length: 13 residues. The CDR3 DNA is TGCGCCAGCAGCCCCGGGTCTGTCACTGAAGCTTTCTTT. It codes for CASSPGSVTEAFF.

Concerning this clonotype itself: At one of its ends the junction is not consistent with the germline gene, which may arise from a read error. V and J are TRBV27 and TRBJ2-5, with D possibly matching TRBD1 (5 bases). Germline V gene sequence: CDR1 MNHEY, CDR2 SMNVEV (reference sequence). CDR3 size: 11 residues. This CDR3 reads CTSSLGVTQYF. As DNA, the CDR3 is TGTACCAGCAGTTTAGGGGTCACCCAGTACTTC.

This clonotype was seen a single time. The chain uses TRBV27 and TRBJ1-1, with no clear D. This CDR3 comprises 12 residues. Trimming removed 3 bases from V and 5 bases from J, with 7 bases in between. Germline V lookup: CDR1 MNHEY, CDR2 SMNVEV (reference sequence). DNA of the CDR3: TGTGCCAGCAGTTTCATGGGTACTGAAGCTTTCTTT. It yields the protein CASSFMGTEAFF.

The chain uses TRBV6-2 or TRBV6-3 and TRBJ1-5; D gene unclear. The CDR3 is 15 amino acids. Trimming shortened V by 5 bases and J by 5 bases, and 16 bases separated the two germline ends. The V gene's germline CDR1 is MNHEY and CDR2 SVGEGT. CDR3 amino acids: CASSQLKTGHQPQHF. In DNA, the CDR3 is TGTGCCAGCAGTCAACTCAAGACCGGACATCAGCCCCAGCATTTT.

The CDR3 is CASSPLNTEAFF. CDR3 in DNA: TGTGCCAGCAGTCCCCTGAACACTGAAGCTTTCTTT. J is TRBJ1-1 and V is TRBV6-1; D uncertain. V lost 5 bases and J 0 bases, leaving 4 bases between the germline ends. The CDR3 runs to 12 residues. The germline V gene has CDR1 MNHNS and CDR2 SASEGT.

The CDR3 is CATSTPVGDRAGQPQHF. The DNA for the CDR3 is TGTGCCACCAGCACCCCCGTCGGGGACAGGGCAGGTCAGCCCCAGCATTTT. The chain is built from TRBV15 and TRBJ1-5; 9 bases line up with TRBD1. The CDR3 loop spans 17 amino acids. Per the germline V gene, CDR1 is LNHNV and CDR2 is YYDKDF (reference sequence). J lost 6 bases, V lost 4 bases, and 13 bases had no gene match.

This clonotype is classed as large (0.1 to 1%). The rearrangement joins TRBV6-4 to TRBJ1-2; D possibly corresponds to TRBD1 (5 bases). V lost 6 bases, J lost 4 bases, and 21 bases lay in between. Per the germline V gene, CDR1 is MRHNA and CDR2 is SNTAGT. CDR3 size: 16 residues. The CDR3, as DNA: TGTGCCAGCAGCCTGTGGGGTAAAGGGGTCGGCTATGGCTACACCTTC. Its translation is CASSLWGKGVGYGYTF.

V gene TRBV28 combines with J gene TRBJ1-2; 7 positions match TRBD1. This CDR3 contains 15 residues. Germline V gene sequence: CDR1 MDHEN, CDR2 SYDVKM. After removal of 6 bases from V and 7 bases from J, the junction contained 14 bases not matched to a gene. CDR3 DNA sequence: TGTGCCAGCAGCCAGGGGGGGGCTTCTTGGGTTGGCTACACCTTC. Translation: CASSQGGASWVGYTF.

This chain joins TRBV28 and TRBJ1-2; the D gene is possibly TRBD1 (5 bases). Germline assignment: CDR1 MDHEN and CDR2 SYDVKM. The V and J ends lost 1 base and 12 bases respectively, with 27 bases between them. The CDR3 loop spans 17 amino acids. CDR3: CASSLLPSWGGERSHTF. The CDR3 DNA sequence: TGTGCCAGCAGTTTATTGCCTTCGTGGGGGGGGGAGAGGAGCCACACCTTC.

This clonotype was counted once. The chain couples TRBV4-3 to TRBJ2-3; 7 bases line up with TRBD2. The CDR3 is 18 residues long. After removal of 2 bases from V and 2 bases from J, the junction contained 13 bases not matched to a gene. CDR1 is LGHNA, CDR2 YSLEER, per germline. CDR3 in amino acids: CASSQRPSGDPYTDTQYF. The CDR3 coding sequence is TGCGCCAGCAGCCAAAGGCCTAGCGGAGACCCTTACACAGATACGCAGTATTTT.

This clonotype is categorized as medium-sized. The V call is TRBV28, the J call TRBJ2-7; D call uncertain. This CDR3 has 15 amino acids. The V gene lost 4 bases and the J gene lost 4 bases, with 17 bases spanning the gap. The germline V gene has CDR1 MDHEN and CDR2 SYDVKM. Here the CDR3 reads CASSWASARRYEQYF. In DNA, the CDR3 is TGTGCCAGCAGTTGGGCGAGTGCCCGCAGGTACGAGCAGTACTTC.

The chain is built from TRBV6-4 and TRBJ2-2; D remains ambiguous. Germline CDR1 is MRHNA and CDR2 is SNTAGT. This CDR3 region has 15 residues. Trimming took 7 bases from V and 5 from J, leaving 17 bases between them. The CDR3 DNA sequence: TGTGCCAGCAAGGGTCGGGCTCTCGGGACCGGGGAGCTGTTTTTT. It is translated as CASKGRALGTGELFF.

J is TRBJ2-2 and V is TRBV15; D is uncertain. This CDR3 has 15 residues. V lost 1 base to trimming and J lost 0 bases, with 6 bases between them. Germline CDR1 is LNHNV and CDR2 is YYDKDF (reference sequence). The CDR3 DNA is TGTGCCACCAGCAGAGCCGCTGCGAACACCGGGGAGCTGTTTTTT. This translates into CATSRAAANTGELFF.

The CDR3 DNA reads as TGCAGTGCCCCCCGGGGTCCCGCAGGGGGCTGGGGCTACACCTTC. Amino acid sequence: CSAPRGPAGGWGYTF. This chain uses TRBV20-1 with TRBJ1-2, with 8 bases lining up with TRBD1. The germline CDR1 and CDR2 sequences are DFQATT and SNEGSKA (reference sequence). This CDR3 has 15 residues. V shed 6 bases, J shed 8 bases, and the junction held 17 bases outside the gene matches.

A few counts support this clonotype. This sequence joins TRBV7-2 and TRBJ2-7; possible D gene TRBD2, 6 bases. The germline V gene has CDR1 SGHTA and CDR2 FQGNSA. Trimming removed 5 bases at V and 6 bases at J, with 14 bases between. This CDR3 has 13 residues. The CDR3 region is CASSPTGVPEQYF. CDR3 nucleotides: TGTGCCAGCAGCCCGACGGGGGTCCCCGAGCAGTACTTC.

The chain carries TRBV7-2 and TRBJ1-5; D might be TRBD1 (5 bases). V shed 4 bases and J shed 6 bases, with 19 bases lying between them. This CDR3 comprises 16 residues. The germline CDR1 and CDR2 sequences are SGHTA and FQGNSA. The CDR3, as DNA: TGTGCCAGCAGCTACACACGGGGAATTGGGGGTCAGCCCCAGCATTTT. Translation: CASSYTRGIGGQPQHF.

CDR3 nucleotides: TGCAGTGCGGACAGGGGAAGCAATCAGCCCCAGCATTTT. This gives the protein CSADRGSNQPQHF. The rearrangement links TRBV20-1 to TRBJ1-5, with 9 bases fitting TRBD1. This CDR3 contains 13 residues. J was trimmed by 1 base and V by 6 bases; bases with no gene match: 1. CDR1 and CDR2 from the germline V gene are DFQATT and SNEGSKA (reference sequence).

The chain combines TRBV7-8 with TRBJ2-7; 12 bases line up with TRBD2. The tail of the sequence fits TRBJ2-5 better, so the J call may be wrong. There are 18 residues in the CDR3. Germline V gene data show CDR1 as SGHVS and CDR2 as FQNEAQ. The CDR3 protein is CASSPSPRLAGEKETQYF. The DNA of the CDR3 is TGTGCCAGCAGCCCCTCCCCCCGACTAGCGGGAGAGAAAGAGACCCAGTACTTC.

This chain links TRBV7-2 with TRBJ1-6; weak D call: TRBD1 (6 bases). Germline V gene lookup returns CDR1 SGHTA and CDR2 FQGNSA. The CDR3 spans 15 residues. V was clipped by 5 bases and J by 4 bases, with 12 bases between them. CDR3 sequence reads: CASSRQAVYNSPLHF. CDR3 DNA sequence: TGTGCCAGCAGCCGACAGGCGGTATATAATTCACCCCTCCACTTT.

The chain has TRBV24-1 and TRBJ2-1; tentatively, D is TRBD2 (6 bases). V was cut by 3 bases and J by 6 bases, with 14 bases left in between. The CDR3 length is 15 residues. From germline, CDR1 is KGHDR and CDR2 SFDVKD. In nucleotides, the CDR3 is TGTGCCACCAGTGATCCGGGACTCCCAACCAATGAGCAGTTCTTC. Its translation: CATSDPGLPTNEQFF.